This is a list of T cell receptor beta chains from one sample in a study of human T cells and chemical hapten exposure. TCRdb passed the RACE reads through MiXCR, listing each CDR3 protein once. The sample carries approximately 97,000 distinct CDR3 sequences, about an eighth recorded once. The input for sequencing was whole blood, taken in connection with sensitization to the hapten diphenylcyclopropenone (DPC). The receptor source for this set is a woman aged 40 to 50 with alopecia areata. Some clones in this sample may be carry-over from other donors' samples. CDR3s include the opening cysteine and the closing phenylalanine or tryptophan. The D gene is left open where the match is weak. Clone size is stated in some rows and not others, as once, few, many or a class when expanded.

>TRBV7-2|NA|TRBJ2-2|many
TGTGCCAGCAGCTTTAGGAGAGCGAACACCGGGGAGCTGTTTTTT
CASSFRRANTGELFF
>TRBV19|NA|TRBJ2-3|few
TGTGCCAGTAGTATCTCGGTTAGCGTGAGCACAGATACGCAGTATTTT
CASSISVSVSTDTQYF
>TRBV12-3/TRBV12-4|NA|TRBJ1-2|NA
TGTGCCAGCAGTTTAGGGAACTATGGCTACACCTTC
CASSLGNYGYTF
>TRBV19|NA|TRBJ1-6|NA
TGTGCCAGTAGTATTTCTCCGGGGGATAATTCACCCCTCCACTTT
CASSISPGDNSPLHF
>TRBV7-9|NA|TRBJ2-1|many
TGTGCCAGCAGCCCCCGAGTTGGCGTAGATGAGCAGTTCTTC
CASSPRVGVDEQFF
>TRBV7-9|TRBD1|TRBJ1-5|many
TGTGCCAGCAGCGGCGACCCCGGGACAGGGGCGTTCAATCAGCCCCAGCATTTT
CASSGDPGTGAFNQPQHF
>TRBV20-1|TRBD1|TRBJ1-3|few
TGCAGTGCTGGGGACAGTAACTCTGGAAACACCATATATTTT
CSAGDSNSGNTIYF
>TRBV5-1|NA|TRBJ1-1|NA
TGCGCCAGCAGCTCGACAGCGCAGAACACTGAAGCTTTCTTT
CASSSTAQNTEAFF
>TRBV12-3/TRBV12-4|NA|TRBJ2-3|few
TGTGCCAGCAGTTTAACGTCGCGGGCCACAGATACGCAGTATTTT
CASSLTSRATDTQYF
>TRBV15|NA|TRBJ1-1|few
TGTGCCACCAGCAGAGATCAGTGGGTAGGAACTGAAGCTTTCTTT
CATSRDQWVGTEAFF
>TRBV5-4|NA|TRBJ2-5|NA
TGTGCCAGCAGCTTGCGGGACATCCAAGAGACCCAGAACTTC
CASSLRDIQETQNF
>TRBV6-5|NA|TRBJ2-7|few
TGTGCCAGCATTCCTGGGGGGGGGCGATCCTACGAGCAGTACTTC
CASIPGGGRSYEQYF
>TRBV7-2|NA|TRBJ2-1|few
TGTGCCAGCAGCTCCGACCGACGGGTGCAGTTCTTC
CASSSDRRVQFF
>TRBV30|TRBD2|TRBJ2-5|few
TGTGCCTGGAGTCCCGGGACTAGCGGGGTCTTACAAGAGACCCAGTACTTC
CAWSPGTSGVLQETQYF
>TRBV29-1|NA|TRBJ2-3|NA
TGCAGCGTTGAGGGTGTCGAGGGAGGCGATACGCAGTATTTT
CSVEGVEGGDTQYF
>TRBV18|NA|TRBJ2-7|many
TGTGCCAGCTCACCATTTCCGGGCTCCTACGAGCAGTACTTC
CASSPFPGSYEQYF
>TRBV28|NA|TRBJ2-2|NA
TGTGCCAGCAGTTTTGGACTGTTGGGGACCGGGGAGCTGTTTTTT
CASSFGLLGTGELFF
>TRBV4-3|NA|TRBJ1-2|many
TGCGCCAGCAGCCAGGGCTACTATGGCTACACCTTC
CASSQGYYGYTF
>TRBV30|TRBD2|TRBJ2-7|many
TGTGCCTGGAGTGTAAAGGGACTAGCGGGCAATTCCTACGAGCAGTACTTC
CAWSVKGLAGNSYEQYF
>TRBV12-3/TRBV12-4|NA|TRBJ2-7|many
TGTGCCAGCAGTTTAAGCGCGGGGACCTCCTACGAGCAGTACTTC
CASSLSAGTSYEQYF
>TRBV15|NA|TRBJ2-7|few
TGTGCCACCAGCAGAGTCTCGCACGAGCAGTACTTC
CATSRVSHEQYF
>TRBV9|TRBD1|TRBJ1-1|many
TGTGCCAGCAGCCCGCCCGGGACAGGGAAGATGAACACTGAAGCTTTCTTT
CASSPPGTGKMNTEAFF
>TRBV5-1|TRBD1|TRBJ2-1|few
TGCGCCAGCAGCTTGGTGACAGGGTTGTACAATGAGCAGTTCTTC
CASSLVTGLYNEQFF
>TRBV7-9|NA|TRBJ2-7|few
TGTGCCAGCAGCTTGATCAGCTCCTACGAGCAGTACTTC
CASSLISSYEQYF
>TRBV7-9|NA|TRBJ1-2|few
TGTGCCAGCAGCCCCGCCAGCGGGCCTCATGGCTACACCTTC
CASSPASGPHGYTF
>TRBV18|NA|TRBJ2-5|many
TGTGCCAGCTCACCACCGACGGGGAGGCAAGAGACCCAGTACTTC
CASSPPTGRQETQYF
>TRBV20-1|NA|TRBJ1-5|NA
TGCAGTGCTCCCGGACGGCTCGGCCAGCCCCAGCATTTT
CSAPGRLGQPQHF
>TRBV12-3/TRBV12-4|NA|TRBJ2-5|many
TGTGCCAGCACCCCACAGAGTAGCGACCAAGAGACCCAGTACTTC
CASTPQSSDQETQYF
>TRBV5-1|NA|TRBJ1-4|few
TGCGCCAGCAGCTTGGATGGCAGGGGCGAAAAACTGTTTTTT
CASSLDGRGEKLFF
>TRBV7-2|TRBD2|TRBJ2-5|few
TGTGCCAGCAGCTTTGCCAGCGGGGGGGGGCAAGAGACCCAGTACTTC
CASSFASGGGQETQYF
>TRBV6-2/TRBV6-3|NA|TRBJ2-5|NA
TGTGCCAGCAGGGCTGCGGATTTGGAGACCCAGTACTTC
CASRAADLETQYF
>TRBV10-3|TRBD1|TRBJ2-7|few
TGTGCCATCAGAGGGACAGGGGGCGACGAGCAGTACTTC
CAIRGTGGDEQYF
>TRBV18|TRBD2|TRBJ2-1|NA
TGTGCCAGCTCTCCGCGGCCCGGGACTAGCGGATACAATGAGCAGTTCTTC
CASSPRPGTSGYNEQFF
>TRBV19|NA|TRBJ2-1|NA
TGTGCCAGTACCCTGGGACTCCCCGGAGGTGAGCAGTTCTTC
CASTLGLPGGEQFF
>TRBV5-4|NA|TRBJ1-1|few
TGTGCCAGCAGCCAAAGCCGTCCCGACACTGAAGCTTTCTTT
CASSQSRPDTEAFF
>TRBV9|NA|TRBJ2-3|many
TGTGCCAGCAGCGTTGAAGATACGCAGTATTTT
CASSVEDTQYF
>TRBV6-1|NA|TRBJ2-3|many
TGTGCCAGCTCCCGGGGGAACACAGATACGCAGTATTTT
CASSRGNTDTQYF
>TRBV3-1|NA|TRBJ2-3|many
TGTGCCAGCAGCCAAGGGGGCGGAATCACAGATACGCAGTATTTT
CASSQGGGITDTQYF
>TRBV28|NA|TRBJ2-7|few
TGTGCCAGCAGCAAATACGAATCCGGGACACTATCCCACGAGCAGTACTTC
CASSKYESGTLSHEQYF
>TRBV29-1|NA|TRBJ2-3|many
TGCAGCGTGACCCGGGACAGCACAGATACGCAGTATTTT
CSVTRDSTDTQYF
>TRBV20-1|NA|TRBJ2-7|many
TGCAGTGCACGGGAGACCGGGACACCCTCCTACGAGCAGTACTTC
CSARETGTPSYEQYF
>TRBV2|TRBD2|TRBJ2-4|NA
TGTGCCAGCAGTGAAGCCCGACTAGCGGGCGCGAAAAACATTCAGTACTTC
CASSEARLAGAKNIQYF